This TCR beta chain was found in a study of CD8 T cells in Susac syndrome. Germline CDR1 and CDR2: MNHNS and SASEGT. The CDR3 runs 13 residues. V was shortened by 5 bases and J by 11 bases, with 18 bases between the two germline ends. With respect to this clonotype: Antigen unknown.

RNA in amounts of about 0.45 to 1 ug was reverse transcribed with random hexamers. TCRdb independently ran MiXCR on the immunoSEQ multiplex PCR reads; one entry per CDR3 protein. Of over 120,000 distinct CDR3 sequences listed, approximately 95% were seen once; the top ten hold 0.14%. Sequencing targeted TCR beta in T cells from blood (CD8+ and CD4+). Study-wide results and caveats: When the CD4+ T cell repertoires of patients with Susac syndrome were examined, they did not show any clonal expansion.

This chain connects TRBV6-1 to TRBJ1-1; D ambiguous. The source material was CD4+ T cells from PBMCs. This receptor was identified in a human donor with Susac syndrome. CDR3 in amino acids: CASSRTAAGDAFF. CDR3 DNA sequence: TGTGCCAGCAGTCGAACGGCGGCTGGCGATGCTTTCTTT.